This entry lists 16 T cell receptor beta chains sequenced from one sample in a study of control samples from healthy donors and cancer patients. The method was immunoSEQ multiplex PCR; TCRdb's version includes in-frame clones alone and lacks a portion of them. The table shows approximately 100,000 clones, with 70% to 90% occurring only once. The specimen was blood. These receptors all come from a man in his thirties or forties in good health.

The chain uses TRBV19 and TRBJ2-5, with D possibly matching TRBD1 (6 bases). The V gene lost 4 bases and the J gene lost 9 bases, with 12 bases spanning the gap. This CDR3 has 12 residues. CDR1 is LNHDA and CDR2 is SQIVND in the germline V gene (reference sequence). CDR3 sequence: CASSRQEEAQYF. The CDR3 nucleotides are TGTGCCAGTAGTAGACAGGAGGAGGCCCAGTACTTC.

The genes are TRBV11-3 and TRBJ2-2; D not certain. The ends were cut back, 1 base at V and 1 base at J, with 10 bases in the middle. CDR1 is SGHNT and CDR2 is YENEEA in the germline V gene. The CDR3 consists of 16 residues. This CDR3 reads CASSLGQPGNTGELFF. CDR3 in DNA: TGTGCCAGCAGCTTAGGCCAACCCGGGAACACCGGGGAGCTGTTTTTT.

V usage is TRBV27 and J usage is TRBJ2-3, with a possible D match to TRBD2 (5 bases). Trimming stripped 6 bases from V and 1 base from J, with 8 bases between. Germline CDR1 and CDR2: MNHEY and SMNVEV (reference sequence). This CDR3 has 13 residues. The CDR3 DNA reads TGTGCCAGCAGAGGACTCGGCACAGATACGCAGTATTTT. Amino acids: CASRGLGTDTQYF.

This chain connects TRBV4-2 to TRBJ2-3; perhaps TRBD2 as D (5 bases). The CDR3 runs 18 residues. The V end was cut by 4 bases, the J end by 0 bases, with 20 bases between. Looked up from germline, CDR1 is LGHNA and CDR2 is YNFKEQ. The chain's CDR3 is CASSLGGDPGRSTDTQYF. CDR3 in DNA: TGTGCCAGCAGCCTTGGTGGGGATCCGGGAAGAAGCACAGATACGCAGTATTTT.

This clone was seen more than once but under ten times. V and J are TRBV5-6 and TRBJ1-5, with a weak D call TRBD1 (5 bases). V dropped 2 bases and J dropped 0 bases, with 12 bases sitting between them. This CDR3 has 16 amino acids. CDR1 SGHDT and CDR2 YYEEEE come from the germline V gene. The CDR3 region is CASSFTGADSNQPQHF. In DNA, the CDR3 is TGTGCCAGCAGCTTCACCGGGGCTGATAGCAATCAGCCCCAGCATTTT.

The CDR3 DNA reads TGCGCCAGCAGCCCCGGACAAAGCTCTGGAAACACCATATATTTT. It codes for CASSPGQSSGNTIYF. The chain links TRBV4-3 to TRBJ1-3; D is possibly TRBD1 (5 bases). The ends were cut back, 4 bases at V and 0 bases at J, with 10 bases in the middle. The germline V gene encodes CDR1 LGHNA and CDR2 YSLEER. There are 15 residues in the CDR3.

The chain joins TRBV7-9 to TRBJ2-2, with D uncertain. The CDR3 covers 15 residues. The V gene's germline CDR1 is SEHNR and CDR2 FQNEAQ (reference sequence). The germline V and J ends were trimmed by 0 bases and 5 bases, with 10 bases remaining between them. The CDR3 loop reads CASSLALGGTGELFF. In DNA, the CDR3 is TGTGCCAGCAGCTTAGCGTTAGGTGGAACCGGGGAGCTGTTTTTT. Supplemented by reference TRBV7-9 and TRBJ2-2, the full variable domain reads DTGVSQNPRHKITKRGQNVTFRCDPISEHNRLYWYRQTLGQGPEFLTYFQNEAQLEKSRLLSDRFSAERPKGSFSTLEIQRTEQGDSAMYLCASSLALGGTGELFFGEGSRLTVL.

The rearrangement uses TRBV25-1 and TRBJ2-7; TRBD2 matches 8 bases. This CDR3 has 14 amino acids. V shed 2 bases, J shed 5 bases, and the junction held 5 bases outside the gene matches. Germline V CDR1 and CDR2: MGHDK, SYGVNS. Here the CDR3 reads CASSEGLAGDEQYF. The CDR3 region has the DNA TGTGCCAGCAGTGAAGGGCTAGCGGGCGACGAGCAGTACTTC.

The rearrangement uses TRBV9 and TRBJ2-2; D is possibly TRBD1 (5 bases). CDR1 is SGDLS, CDR2 YYNGEE, per germline. CDR3 length: 18 residues. The V and J ends lost 0 bases and 0 bases respectively, with 15 bases between them. The CDR3 is CASSVGGHRKANTGELFF. In DNA, the CDR3 is TGTGCCAGCAGCGTAGGTGGACACCGAAAAGCGAACACCGGGGAGCTGTTTTTT. The variable domain in full, completed from reference TRBV9 and TRBJ2-2, reads DSGVTQTPKHLITATGQRVTLRCSPRSGDLSVYWYQQSLDQGLQFLIQYYNGEERAKGNILERFSAQQFPDLHSELNLSSLELGDSALYFCASSVGGHRKANTGELFFGEGSRLTVL.

CDR3 loop: CASSYRGSRVYEQYF. CDR3 DNA: TGTGCCAGCAGTTACAGAGGTTCACGGGTATACGAGCAGTACTTC. The gene calls are TRBV6-2 or TRBV6-3 and TRBJ2-7; D unclear. Germline V gene data show CDR1 as MNHEY and CDR2 as SVGEGT. The CDR3 sequence is 15 residues long. V shed 2 bases and J shed 4 bases, with 15 bases lying between them.

This chain connects TRBV5-5 to TRBJ1-3; unclear D gene. The germline V gene encodes CDR1 SGHKS and CDR2 YYEKEE (reference sequence). There are 15 residues in the CDR3. V was trimmed by 1 base and J by 0 bases, leaving 8 bases between them. The CDR3 loop is CASSLTPYSGNTIYF. CDR3 bases: TGTGCCAGCAGCTTGACACCTTACTCTGGAAACACCATATATTTT.

The chain couples TRBV24-1 to TRBJ2-3; 7 bases fit TRBD1. This CDR3 has 15 amino acids. The V gene's germline CDR1 is KGHDR and CDR2 SFDVKD. Losses at the gene ends were 4 bases for V and 2 bases for J; bases not matched to a gene: 5. CDR3 nucleotide sequence: TGTGCCACCAGTGACTCGGGACAGCCCACAGATACGCAGTATTTT. It specifies CATSDSGQPTDTQYF.

The chain has TRBV7-9 and TRBJ1-1; no clear D. This CDR3 is built from 14 residues. Germline V lookup: CDR1 SEHNR, CDR2 FQNEAQ (reference sequence). The ends were cut back, 4 bases at V and 7 bases at J, with 16 bases in the middle. This chain's CDR3 is CASSSRLAESEAFF. The DNA for the CDR3 is TGTGCCAGCAGCTCCCGTTTGGCCGAGAGTGAAGCTTTCTTT.

The chain is built from TRBV9 and TRBJ2-1; 8 bases map to TRBD2. The germline gives CDR1 SGDLS, CDR2 YYNGEE. Losses at the gene ends were 3 bases for V and 0 bases for J; bases not matched to a gene: 2. The CDR3 totals 15 residues. The CDR3 loop is CASSASGSSYNEQFF. The CDR3 DNA follows: TGTGCCAGCAGCGCAAGCGGGAGCTCCTACAATGAGCAGTTCTTC.

The CDR3 reads CASRRGDTLYGYTF. The CDR3 DNA reads as TGTGCCAGCCGACGGGGCGATACTCTCTATGGCTACACCTTC. This chain uses TRBV11-2 with TRBJ1-2; TRBD1 might be the D (5 bases). This CDR3 has 14 amino acids. V lost 8 bases and J 4 bases, leaving 17 bases between the germline ends. Germline assignment: CDR1 SGHAT and CDR2 FQNNGV.

The gene calls are TRBV19 and TRBJ1-2; 9 positions match TRBD1. CDR3 size: 13 residues. V gave up 4 bases and J gave up 6 bases; unmatched junction bases: 3. The germline CDR1 and CDR2 sequences are LNHDA and SQIVND (reference sequence). CDR3 nucleotide sequence: TGTGCCAGTAGTACCGGGACAGGGAATGGCTACACCTTC. Translating gives CASSTGTGNGYTF.